This T cell receptor (beta chain) was recorded in a study of blood T cell repertoires in COVID-19. Study information: Sites in the United States, Italy and Spain provided acute and convalescent COVID-19 samples.

With V trimmed by 5 bases and J by 7 bases, 14 bases remained unmatched. Germline V gene lookup returns CDR1 MNHEY and CDR2 SMNVEV (reference sequence). CDR3 length: 16 residues. The protocol was immunoSEQ multiplex PCR, while the TCRdb copy is restricted to in-frame clones and leaves out a portion. Of under 85,000 clones in the sample, more than 60% are singletons; the top ten hold 25% to 30%. The chain combines TRBV27 with TRBJ2-3; TRBD2 agrees at 8 bases. Input material: peripheral blood. The clonotype was recovered from a woman older than 75 with active or convalescent COVID-19. CDR3 residues: CASSAFLAGGGNTQYF. CDR3 DNA: TGTGCCAGCAGTGCATTCTTGGCGGGGGGAGGTAATACGCAGTATTTT.